The rows below give T cell receptor beta chains drawn from one sample of a study of T cell responses to AZD1222 COVID-19 vaccine. Measured with immunoSEQ multiplex PCR; TCRdb has only the in-frame clones, and not every one. This table has 100,000 to 130,000 clones, about 93% appearing once. The sequences come from peripheral blood, collected on day 0 of AZD1222 vaccination. The receptors shown here come from an adult in good health. Both conserved end residues are part of each CDR3. Fields, in order: clone size, J gene, V gene, D gene, CDR3 protein, CDR3 DNA. A D gene is named only where the DNA matches it firmly. The listing skips clone size in some rows; elsewhere it reads once, few, many or a size class.

>-|TRBJ1-5|TRBV7-9|-
CASSLGGGGAPQHF
TGTGCCAGCAGCTTAGGAGGCGGCGGGGCGCCCCAGCATTTT
>few|TRBJ1-2|TRBV7-9|-
CASSLDPARRVDGYTF
TGTGCCAGCAGCTTAGATCCAGCACGGCGGGTGGATGGCTACACCTTC
>-|TRBJ1-5|TRBV29-1|-
CSASEVFEGIPQHF
TGCAGCGCCTCCGAGGTCTTCGAAGGAATTCCCCAGCATTTT
>-|TRBJ1-1|TRBV7-2|-
CAAPRTANTEAFF
TGTGCCGCCCCCCGGACAGCGAACACTGAAGCTTTCTTT
>-|TRBJ1-2|TRBV29-1|-
CSAERPYANYGYTF
TGCAGCGCTGAACGTCCGTACGCTAACTATGGCTACACCTTC
>-|TRBJ2-2|TRBV18|-
CASPRDTGELFF
TGTGCCAGCCCCAGGGATACCGGGGAGCTGTTTTTT
>-|TRBJ1-1|TRBV11-2|-
CASSQGWDTEAFF
TGTGCCAGCAGTCAGGGTTGGGATACTGAAGCTTTCTTT
>-|TRBJ2-3|TRBV11-3|TRBD2
CASSPIGGTADTQYF
TGTGCCAGCAGCCCCATCGGGGGGACTGCAGATACGCAGTATTTT
>-|TRBJ1-1|TRBV7-2|-
CASSPSGETEAFF
TGTGCCAGCAGCCCTAGTGGGGAGACTGAAGCTTTCTTT
>-|TRBJ2-3|TRBV5-6|TRBD2
CASSLVRLAGEDTQYF
TGTGCCAGCAGCTTGGTTAGACTAGCGGGGGAGGATACGCAGTATTTT
>-|TRBJ1-1|TRBV7-9|-
CASSYGGNTEAFF
TGTGCCAGCAGCTACGGGGGGAACACTGAAGCTTTCTTT
>once|TRBJ1-2|TRBV7-6|-
CASSSIGTLTNYGYTF
TGTGCCAGCAGCTCCATAGGGACACTCACTAACTATGGCTACACCTTC
>-|TRBJ1-2|TRBV12-5|-
CASGLSGGHYGYTF
TGTGCTAGTGGTTTATCGGGGGGCCACTATGGCTACACCTTC
>-|TRBJ2-5|TRBV7-6|TRBD2
CASSSRTSGGQGPQETQYF
TGTGCCAGCAGCTCCAGGACTAGCGGGGGGCAGGGTCCCCAAGAGACCCAGTACTTC
>-|TRBJ2-2|TRBV13|-
CASSQNTGELFF
TGTGCCAGCAGCCAAAACACCGGGGAGCTGTTTTTT
>-|TRBJ2-3|TRBV15|-
CATSRDGQSLDTQYF
TGTGCCACCAGCAGGGACGGGCAGTCTCTGGATACGCAGTATTTT
>-|TRBJ2-1|TRBV5-4|-
CASSWASKGNEQFF
TGTGCCAGCAGCTGGGCTAGTAAGGGTAATGAGCAGTTCTTC
>-|TRBJ1-4|TRBV5-1|-
CASSRSSQNEKLFF
TGCGCCAGCAGCAGGAGTAGCCAGAATGAAAAACTGTTTTTT
>-|TRBJ2-7|TRBV16|-
CASRQSPGANSEQYF
TGTGCCAGCAGACAATCCCCCGGGGCCAACAGCGAGCAGTACTTC
>-|TRBJ2-5|TRBV7-6|TRBD1
CASSLDGPPRDRVETQYF
TGTGCCAGCAGCTTGGACGGGCCCCCACGGGACAGGGTAGAGACCCAGTACTTC
>once|TRBJ1-1|TRBV5-1|-
CASSLAGDTEAFF
TGCGCCAGCAGCTTGGCAGGTGACACTGAAGCTTTCTTT
>-|TRBJ2-2|TRBV7-2|TRBD1
CASSPTPQGTGELFF
TGTGCCAGCAGCCCAACCCCACAGGGGACCGGGGAGCTGTTTTTT
>once|TRBJ1-5|TRBV4-3|-
CASSQDLVDTSQHF
TGCGCCAGCAGCCAAGATCTGGTGGATACGTCCCAGCATTTT
>-|TRBJ1-5|TRBV6-5|-
CATQRGAGQPQHF
TGTGCCACCCAAAGGGGCGCCGGTCAGCCCCAGCATTTT
>-|TRBJ1-6|TRBV1|-
CTSSQGGTESSYNSPLHF
TGCACCAGCAGCCAAGGGGGGACAGAGAGCTCCTATAATTCACCCCTCCACTTT
>once|TRBJ2-7|TRBV6-5|TRBD2
CASSRTSQNPYEQYF
TGTGCCAGCAGCCGGACTAGCCAGAACCCCTACGAGCAGTACTTC
>-|TRBJ2-1|TRBV3-1/TRBV3-2|-
CASSRSQFF
TGTGCCAGCAGCCGCAGTCAGTTCTTC
>-|TRBJ1-2|TRBV4-2|TRBD1
CASSGQGAGGYTF
TGTGCCAGCAGCGGACAGGGGGCGGGTGGCTACACCTTC
>-|TRBJ2-5|TRBV18|TRBD1
CASTGTGGRIETQYF
TGTGCCAGTACCGGGACAGGGGGCAGAATCGAGACCCAGTACTTC
>-|TRBJ1-3|TRBV27|-
CASSLSLGNSGNTIYF
TGTGCCAGCAGTTTATCCTTGGGGAATTCTGGAAACACCATATATTTT
>-|TRBJ2-7|TRBV6-5|-
CASSRAGSYEQYF
TGTGCCAGCAGCCGCGCGGGCTCCTACGAGCAGTACTTC
>once|TRBJ1-3|TRBV2|-
CASGFQSSGNTIYF
TGTGCCAGCGGATTCCAGTCCTCTGGAAACACCATATATTTT
>-|TRBJ1-2|TRBV6-5|-
CASARADGYTF
TGTGCCAGTGCCCGGGCCGATGGCTACACCTTC